Presented here are 11 T cell receptor beta chains from one specimen sequenced in a study of identical twins. TCRdb called the 5' RACE reads again in MiXCR, with one record for every CDR3 protein. The data show about 690,000 distinct CDR3 sequences, 5.5% to 6.5% seen once. The sequenced material came from naive T cells sorted from blood. The receptors come from a man aged 18 to 30 in good health.

This clonotype has only a few counts. The V gene is TRBV5-1, the J gene TRBJ2-3; D perhaps matches TRBD1 (5 bases). CDR3 length equals 15 residues. The V end lost 3 bases, the J end lost 0 bases, and 11 bases lay between the germline ends. CDR1 is SGHRS and CDR2 is YFSETQ in the germline V gene. CDR3: CASSWGTKSTDTQYF. The CDR3 coding sequence is TGCGCCAGCAGCTGGGGCACGAAAAGCACAGATACGCAGTATTTT.

This clonotype was detected a few times. J is TRBJ2-2 and V is TRBV19; 7 bases are a match to TRBD1. The CDR3 totals 16 residues. The V gene end was trimmed by 5 bases and the J gene end by 4 bases; junction bases not matched to a gene: 10. CDR1 and CDR2 from the germline V gene are LNHDA and SQIVND (reference sequence). The CDR3 protein is CASSSRGGTGTGELFF. In nucleotides, the CDR3 is TGTGCCAGTAGTTCCAGAGGGGGCACGGGCACCGGGGAGCTGTTTTTT.

This clonotype came up many times. The V call is TRBV20-1, the J call TRBJ2-3; unclear D gene. The V gene lost 6 bases and the J gene lost 6 bases, with 7 bases spanning the gap. CDR3 length: 10 residues. CDR1 and CDR2 from the germline V gene are DFQATT and SNEGSKA (reference sequence). The CDR3 loop reads CSAHSDTQYF. The CDR3 bases are TGCAGTGCCCACTCGGATACGCAGTATTTT.

The CDR3 region is CASSYGTDYEQYF. The CDR3 nucleotides are TGCGCCAGCAGTTACGGGACAGACTACGAGCAGTACTTC. The genes are TRBV5-1 and TRBJ2-7; TRBD1 agrees at 7 bases. With 5 bases clipped from V and 3 bases from J, the junction kept 5 bases outside the gene matches. CDR1 and CDR2 from the germline V gene are SGHRS and YFSETQ. The CDR3 consists of 13 residues.

The rearrangement links TRBV6-6 to TRBJ2-7; D may be TRBD2 (6 bases). Trimming took off 8 bases at V and 9 bases at J, with 17 bases between the two ends. The germline CDR1 and CDR2 sequences are MNHNY and SVGAGI (reference sequence). There are 12 residues in the CDR3. The CDR3 region is CASGNRETGQYV. CDR3 DNA sequence: TGTGCCAGCGGAAACCGGGAGACCGGGCAGTACGTC.

This clonotype was counted at least ten times. The chain is built from TRBV12-3 or TRBV12-4 and TRBJ1-4, with a possible D match to TRBD1 (6 bases). V shed 2 bases and J shed 7 bases, with 11 bases lying between them. The CDR3 loop spans 14 amino acids. CDR3 nucleotides: TGTGCCAGCAGTTTAAGGGGGAAATTTGAAAAACTGTTTTTT. This translates into CASSLRGKFEKLFF.

The V and J genes are TRBV7-8 and TRBJ1-1; no definite D call. The V and J ends lost 1 base and 0 bases respectively, with 21 bases between them. CDR1 is SGHVS, CDR2 FQNEAQ, per germline. The CDR3 is 19 amino acids. CDR3 amino acids: CASSLGRVVSEGVNTEAFF. CDR3 bases: TGTGCCAGCAGCTTAGGGAGGGTGGTCTCGGAAGGAGTGAACACTGAAGCTTTCTTT.

This clonotype was counted a few times. The chain links TRBV20-1 to TRBJ1-3; possible D gene TRBD1, 5 bases. This CDR3 is built from 14 residues. Trimming removed 6 bases at V and 0 bases at J, with 12 bases between. Germline values: CDR1 DFQATT, CDR2 SNEGSKA (reference sequence). The CDR3 nucleotides read TGCAGTGCGGCTGGGGGTCCCTCTGGAAACACCATATATTTT. Amino acids: CSAAGGPSGNTIYF.

This clonotype was recorded many times. The chain has TRBV5-1 and TRBJ2-5; D ambiguous. The CDR3 has 14 amino acids. Germline V lookup: CDR1 SGHRS, CDR2 YFSETQ. The germline V and J ends were trimmed by 4 bases and 4 bases, with 14 bases remaining between them. CDR3 coding DNA: TGCGCCAGCAGCCCGCAGGACCGGAGAGAGACCCAGTACTTC. This translates into CASSPQDRRETQYF.

This clonotype was observed at least ten times. The chain is built from TRBV28 and TRBJ1-2, with a weak D call TRBD1 (6 bases). This CDR3 comprises 11 residues. In germline, CDR1 is MDHEN, CDR2 SYDVKM. Here the CDR3 reads CAGGASLGYTF. The DNA for the CDR3 is TGTGCAGGGGGGGCCTCTCTGGGCTACACCTTC.

This clonotype occurred many times. The chain carries TRBV18 and TRBJ1-1; D uncertain. CDR1 is KGHSH and CDR2 is LQKENI in the germline V gene. The germline V and J ends were trimmed by 3 bases and 0 bases, with 11 bases remaining between them. The CDR3 length is 15 residues. In nucleotides, the CDR3 is TGTGCCAGCTCACCCTCGGAGTTTATGAACACTGAAGCTTTCTTT. The encoded protein is CASSPSEFMNTEAFF.